The rows below give T cell receptor beta chains drawn from one sample of a study of blood T cell repertoires in COVID-19. Clones were sequenced by immunoSEQ multiplex PCR, and TCRdb holds only the in-frame ones, with some missing. The sample contains approximately 210,000 clones, around 92% of which appear only once. Material: peripheral blood. These receptors were taken from a young man with acute or convalescent COVID-19. Both conserved end residues are part of each CDR3. A D gene is named only where the DNA matches it firmly. Clone sizes are given selectively: once, few, many, or a class where the clone is expanded.

>TRBV21-1|-|-|TRBJ1-5
CASSKQRRDSNQPQHF
TGTGCCAGCAGCAAACAGCGGAGAGATAGCAATCAGCCCCAGCATTTT
>TRBV6-2/TRBV6-3|-|TRBD1|TRBJ2-5
CASSYSGDREETQYF
TGTGCCAGCAGTTACTCCGGGGACAGGGAGGAGACCCAGTACTTC
>TRBV6-5|-|TRBD1|TRBJ2-3
CASTLQGATDTQYF
TGTGCCAGCACACTACAGGGGGCAACAGATACGCAGTATTTT
>TRBV20-1|few|TRBD2|TRBJ2-7
CSASTASGNFYEQYF
TGCAGTGCTAGTACGGCTAGCGGGAACTTTTACGAGCAGTACTTC
>TRBV5-8|-|TRBD1|TRBJ1-1
CASTRAERGPLRTEAFF
TGTGCCAGTACCCGGGCGGAAAGGGGGCCTTTGAGGACTGAAGCTTTCTTT
>TRBV27|-|TRBD1|TRBJ2-7
CASSGGQSYEQYF
TGTGCCAGCAGTGGGGGACAGTCCTACGAGCAGTACTTC
>TRBV4-2|-|-|TRBJ2-3
CASSLQTAGTADTQYF
TGTGCCAGCAGCCTACAAACGGCAGGAACAGCAGATACGCAGTATTTT
>TRBV7-9|-|-|TRBJ2-7
CASSALGGRTLSYEQYF
TGTGCCAGCAGCGCCCTGGGTGGGCGGACTTTATCCTACGAGCAGTACTTC
>TRBV28|-|-|TRBJ1-1
CAIATGGTEAFF
TGTGCCATCGCTACCGGGGGGACTGAAGCTTTCTTT
>TRBV30|-|TRBD2|TRBJ2-7
CACTSAYSYEQYF
TGTGCCTGTACTAGCGCCTACTCCTACGAGCAGTACTTC
>TRBV30|once|-|TRBJ1-6
CAWSVPPGWDSPLHF
TGTGCCTGGAGTGTCCCCCCCGGGTGGGATTCACCCCTCCACTTT
>TRBV29-1|-|-|TRBJ1-2
CSVELNYGYTF
TGCAGCGTTGAACTAAACTATGGCTACACCTTC
>TRBV19|-|-|TRBJ1-1
CASQGQLNTEAFF
TGTGCCAGTCAGGGACAACTGAACACTGAAGCTTTCTTT
>TRBV6-5|once|TRBD1|TRBJ2-7
CASSYDRGLSYEQYF
TGTGCCAGCAGTTACGACAGGGGCCTTTCCTACGAGCAGTACTTC
>TRBV9|-|-|TRBJ1-2
CASSRTGRNYGYTF
TGTGCCAGCAGCCGCACAGGGCGTAACTATGGCTACACCTTC
>TRBV6-5|few|TRBD1|TRBJ1-6
CASRTTGGYSPLHF
TGTGCCAGCAGAACGACAGGGGGCTATTCACCCCTCCACTTT
>TRBV27|-|TRBD1|TRBJ2-4
CASSSAQGGKNIQYF
TGTGCCAGCAGTAGCGCACAGGGGGGCAAAAACATTCAGTACTTC
>TRBV19|-|TRBD2|TRBJ2-1
CASIAGDYNEQFF
TGTGCCAGTATAGCGGGAGACTACAATGAGCAGTTCTTC
>TRBV7-6|-|TRBD1|TRBJ1-1
CASSRTGGTEAFF
TGTGCCAGCAGCCGCACAGGGGGCACTGAAGCTTTCTTT
>TRBV7-7|-|-|TRBJ2-3
CASSLSSTPTDTQYF
TGTGCTAGCAGCCTCTCTAGCACTCCCACAGATACGCAGTATTTT
>TRBV9|once|-|TRBJ1-1
CASSSLGGNTEAFF
TGTGCCAGCAGCTCCCTGGGGGGGAACACTGAAGCTTTCTTT
>TRBV11-1|-|-|TRBJ2-7
CASSLGGSYEQYF
TGTGCCAGCAGCTTAGGAGGCTCCTACGAGCAGTACTTC
>TRBV6-5|once|-|TRBJ1-5
CASSYSSGGAQPQHF
TGTGCCAGCAGTTACTCGAGCGGAGGGGCTCAGCCCCAGCATTTT
>TRBV19|-|TRBD2|TRBJ2-1
CASSSGSGSYNEQFF
TGTGCCAGTAGTAGTGGTAGCGGGAGTTACAATGAGCAGTTCTTC
>TRBV7-8|-|TRBD2|TRBJ2-7
CASSLGTGGKASYEQYF
TGTGCCAGCAGCTTAGGAACCGGGGGGAAGGCGTCCTACGAGCAGTACTTC
>TRBV5-5|-|TRBD2|TRBJ2-3
CASSLWGLAGGTDTQYF
TGTGCCAGCAGCTTGTGGGGACTAGCGGGGGGCACAGATACGCAGTATTTT
>TRBV4-1|once|TRBD1|TRBJ1-3
CASSQTPGTASGNTIYF
TGCGCCAGCAGCCAAACCCCCGGGACAGCCTCTGGAAACACCATATATTTT
>TRBV4-2|-|TRBD1|TRBJ1-6
CASSLRQGDNSPLHF
TGTGCCAGCAGCCTCCGACAGGGGGATAATTCACCCCTCCACTTT
>TRBV5-6|-|-|TRBJ2-5
CASSLAEGDYKETQYF
TGTGCCAGCAGCTTGGCCGAAGGAGACTACAAAGAGACCCAGTACTTC
>TRBV7-2|-|-|TRBJ1-5
CASSFTTAQPQHF
TGTGCCAGCAGCTTTACTACGGCCCAGCCCCAGCATTTT
>TRBV7-9|-|-|TRBJ2-7
CASSLESAGLNEQYF
TGTGCCAGCAGCTTAGAGTCGGCAGGCCTCAACGAGCAGTACTTC
>TRBV9|-|-|TRBJ2-7
CASSVDTGRAREQYF
TGTGCCAGCAGCGTAGACACAGGGCGGGCGCGGGAGCAGTACTTC
>TRBV3-1/TRBV3-2|-|TRBD2|TRBJ2-5
CASSQELAGDQETQYF
TGTGCCAGCAGCCAAGAACTAGCGGGAGACCAAGAGACCCAGTACTTC